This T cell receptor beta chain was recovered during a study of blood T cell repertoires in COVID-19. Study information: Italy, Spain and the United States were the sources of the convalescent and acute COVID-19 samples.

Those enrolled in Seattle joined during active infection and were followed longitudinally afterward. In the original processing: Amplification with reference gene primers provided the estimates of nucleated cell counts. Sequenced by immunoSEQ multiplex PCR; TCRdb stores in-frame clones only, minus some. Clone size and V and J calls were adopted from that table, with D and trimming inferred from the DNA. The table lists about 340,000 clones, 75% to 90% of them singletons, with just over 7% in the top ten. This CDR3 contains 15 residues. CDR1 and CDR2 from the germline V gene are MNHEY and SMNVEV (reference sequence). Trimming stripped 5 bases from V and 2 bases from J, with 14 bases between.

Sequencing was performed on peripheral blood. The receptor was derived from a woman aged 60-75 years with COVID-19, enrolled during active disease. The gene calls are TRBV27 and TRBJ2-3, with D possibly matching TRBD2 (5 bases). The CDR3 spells CASSRDQVPTDTQYF. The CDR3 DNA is TGTGCCAGCAGTCGGGATCAAGTCCCCACAGATACGCAGTATTTT.